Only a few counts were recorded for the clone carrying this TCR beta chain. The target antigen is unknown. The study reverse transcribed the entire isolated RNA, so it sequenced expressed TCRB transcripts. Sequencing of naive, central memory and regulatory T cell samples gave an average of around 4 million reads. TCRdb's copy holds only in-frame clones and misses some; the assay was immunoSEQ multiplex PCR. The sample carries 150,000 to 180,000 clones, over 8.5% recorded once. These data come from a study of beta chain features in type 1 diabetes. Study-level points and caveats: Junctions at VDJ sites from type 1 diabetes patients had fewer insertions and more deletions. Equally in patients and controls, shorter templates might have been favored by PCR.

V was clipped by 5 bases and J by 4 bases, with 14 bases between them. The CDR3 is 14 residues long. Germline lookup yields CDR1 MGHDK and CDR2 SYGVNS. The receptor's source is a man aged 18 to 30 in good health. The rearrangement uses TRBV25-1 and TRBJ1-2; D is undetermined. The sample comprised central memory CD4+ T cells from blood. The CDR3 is CASSPLGNSYGYTF. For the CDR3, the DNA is TGTGCCAGCAGTCCCCTCGGGAATTCCTATGGCTACACCTTC.